Detailed here is one T cell receptor beta chain. The data originate from a study of OX40 agonist ivuxolimab in advanced cancers. At the level of the study: Hepatocellular carcinoma, melanoma, renal cell or head and neck cancer occurred in dose-escalation patients.

The CDR3 covers 15 residues. V dropped 0 bases and J dropped 6 bases, with 10 bases sitting between them. Germline lookup yields CDR1 SGDLS and CDR2 YYNGEE. Clones were read by immunoSEQ multiplex PCR, and TCRdb kept only the in-frame ones, dropping some. The sample shows some 25,000 clones, 70% to 85% of them seen only once. The sample here was CD4+ or CD8+ T cells sorted from blood, taken in a trial of the OX40 agonist ivuxolimab. The TCR originated in an adult with an advanced solid tumor such as melanoma, head and neck, liver or kidney cancer. V gene TRBV9 combines with J gene TRBJ1-6; D is perhaps TRBD1 (6 bases). In DNA form, the CDR3 reads TGTGCCAGCAGCGTAGGACAGGAGCTTAATTCACCCCTCCACTTT. Translation gives CASSVGQELNSPLHF. Full variable domain (outside the CDR3, taken from reference TRBV9 and TRBJ1-6): DSGVTQTPKHLITATGQRVTLRCSPRSGDLSVYWYQQSLDQGLQFLIQYYNGEERAKGNILERFSAQQFPDLHSELNLSSLELGDSALYFCASSVGQELNSPLHFGNGTRLTVT.